These 10 T cell receptor beta chains came from one sample sequenced in a study of blood T cell repertoires in COVID-19. Sequencing used immunoSEQ multiplex PCR; TCRdb keeps in-frame clones, though not all of them. The sample includes 170,000 or so clones, about 87% of them seen just once. The sample consisted of peripheral blood. Receptor source: a man between 60 and 75 years old with COVID-19, enrolled during active disease.

V usage is TRBV9 and J usage is TRBJ2-1; TRBD1 matches 8 bases. CDR1 is SGDLS and CDR2 is YYNGEE in the germline V gene. The CDR3 totals 15 residues. The V gene end was trimmed by 2 bases and the J gene end by 7 bases; junction bases not matched to a gene: 8. CDR3 loop: CASSVGSGGFNEQFF. CDR3 nucleotides: TGTGCCAGCAGCGTCGGCTCAGGGGGCTTTAATGAGCAGTTCTTC.

The gene calls are TRBV6-2 or TRBV6-3 and TRBJ1-2; 7 nucleotides agree with TRBD1. Trimming removed 6 bases from V and 2 bases from J; junction bases left unmatched: 6. CDR1 is MNHEY and CDR2 is SVGEGT in the germline V gene. The CDR3 length is 14 residues. This CDR3 is CASSRNRGNYGYTF. DNA for the CDR3: TGTGCCAGCAGCCGAAACAGGGGAAACTATGGCTACACCTTC.

The chain joins TRBV6-5 to TRBJ2-5, with D perhaps TRBD2 (6 bases). Trimming stripped 2 bases from V and 6 bases from J, with 13 bases between. The CDR3 covers 14 residues. The V gene's germline CDR1 is MNHEY and CDR2 SVGAGI. The CDR3 DNA follows: TGTGCCAGCAGTTACGGGACTGAAGCAAAGACCCAGTACTTC. The encoded protein is CASSYGTEAKTQYF.

The chain recombines TRBV24-1 with TRBJ2-7, with 7 bases lining up with TRBD2. Germline values: CDR1 KGHDR, CDR2 SFDVKD. This CDR3 is built from 13 residues. J gave up 3 bases and V 9 bases, and 7 bases lay outside the gene matches. The CDR3 region is CATEWGGVYEQYF. For the CDR3, the DNA is TGTGCCACCGAGTGGGGGGGGGTCTACGAGCAGTACTTC.

V usage is TRBV14 and J usage is TRBJ2-5; 15 bases are shared with TRBD2. This CDR3 has 16 residues. The ends lost 2 bases at V and 5 bases at J; junction bases unmatched: 3. CDR1 and CDR2 from the germline V gene are SGHDN and FVKESK. The CDR3 is CASSQRTSGGAETQYF. In DNA form, the CDR3 reads TGTGCCAGCAGCCAACGGACTAGCGGGGGGGCTGAGACCCAGTACTTC.

The J gene is TRBJ2-2, the V gene TRBV4-2, with no clear D. This CDR3 contains 14 residues. V lost 0 bases and J lost 3, with 5 bases in between. CDR1 and CDR2 from the germline V gene are LGHNA and YNFKEQ. The DNA of the CDR3 is TGTGCCAGCAGCCAAGATCCAGACACCGGGGAGCTGTTTTTT. As protein: CASSQDPDTGELFF.

This clone has ten or more counts. The V and J genes are TRBV4-1 and TRBJ1-4, with 8 bases lining up with TRBD1. The CDR3 runs 15 residues. Trimming removed 1 base from V and 11 bases from J; junction bases left unmatched: 9. The germline V gene has CDR1 MGHRA and CDR2 YSYEKL. The CDR3 loop reads CASSQVGQGAKKLFF. CDR3 bases: TGCGCCAGCAGCCAAGTAGGGCAGGGGGCGAAGAAACTGTTTTTT.

The chain carries TRBV4-3 and TRBJ2-3; a weak D match, TRBD2 (6 bases). V was cut by 0 bases and J by 3 bases, with 16 bases left in between. The CDR3 spans 17 residues. Per the germline V gene, CDR1 is LGHNA and CDR2 is YSLEER. The CDR3 nucleotides read TGCGCCAGCAGCCAAGATAAGGCGGGGTTAGGTACAGATACGCAGTATTTT. This encodes CASSQDKAGLGTDTQYF.

The chain carries TRBV7-3 and TRBJ1-1; D call uncertain. V lost 3 bases to trimming and J lost 11 bases, with 10 bases between them. Germline V CDR1 and CDR2: SGHTA, FQGTGA. This CDR3 region has 11 residues. CDR3 coding DNA: TGTGCCAGCAGCTTCGAACTATCCGCTTTCTTT. This encodes CASSFELSAFF.

The chain carries TRBV19 and TRBJ2-1, with D tentatively TRBD2 (7 bases). Trimming took off 2 bases at V and 7 bases at J, with 12 bases between the two ends. The CDR3 totals 14 residues. Germline V CDR1 and CDR2: LNHDA, SQIVND (reference sequence). DNA of the CDR3: TGTGCCAGTAGTATAACGCGGGGGCCAAATGAGCAGTTCTTC. The encoded protein is CASSITRGPNEQFF.